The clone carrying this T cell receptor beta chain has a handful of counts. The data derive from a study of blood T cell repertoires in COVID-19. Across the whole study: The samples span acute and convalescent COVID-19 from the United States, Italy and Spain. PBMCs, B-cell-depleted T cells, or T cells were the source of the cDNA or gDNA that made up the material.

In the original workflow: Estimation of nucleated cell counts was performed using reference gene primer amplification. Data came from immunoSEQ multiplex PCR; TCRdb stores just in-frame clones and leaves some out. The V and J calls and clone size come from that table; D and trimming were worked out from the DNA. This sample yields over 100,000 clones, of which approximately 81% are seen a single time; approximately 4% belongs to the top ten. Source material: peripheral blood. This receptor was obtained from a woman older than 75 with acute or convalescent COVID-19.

DNA for the CDR3: TGTGCCAGCAGTCAAGAGACAGGTTTTAACACTGAAGCTTTCTTT. It is translated as CASSQETGFNTEAFF. The rearrangement links TRBV6-2 or TRBV6-3 to TRBJ1-1; weak D call: TRBD1 (6 bases). Germline V gene lookup returns CDR1 MNHEY and CDR2 SVGEGT. This CDR3 has 15 residues. Trimming took off 5 bases at V and 2 bases at J, with 15 bases between the two ends.